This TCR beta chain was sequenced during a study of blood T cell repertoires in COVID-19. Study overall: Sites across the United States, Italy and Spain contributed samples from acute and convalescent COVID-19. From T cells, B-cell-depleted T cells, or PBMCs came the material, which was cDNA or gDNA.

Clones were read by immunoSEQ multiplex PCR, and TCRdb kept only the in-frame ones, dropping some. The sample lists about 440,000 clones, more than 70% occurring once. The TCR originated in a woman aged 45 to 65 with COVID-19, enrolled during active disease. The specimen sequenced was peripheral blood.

The CDR3 is CASSPPGAPGEQFF. The CDR3 DNA sequence: TGTGCCAGCAGCCCCCCGGGAGCCCCGGGGGAGCAGTTCTTC. This sequence joins TRBV21-1 and TRBJ2-1; TRBD2 is taken as the D call from the table, unchecked against the DNA. TRBV21-1 is a recognized pseudogene. The CDR3 has 14 residues.